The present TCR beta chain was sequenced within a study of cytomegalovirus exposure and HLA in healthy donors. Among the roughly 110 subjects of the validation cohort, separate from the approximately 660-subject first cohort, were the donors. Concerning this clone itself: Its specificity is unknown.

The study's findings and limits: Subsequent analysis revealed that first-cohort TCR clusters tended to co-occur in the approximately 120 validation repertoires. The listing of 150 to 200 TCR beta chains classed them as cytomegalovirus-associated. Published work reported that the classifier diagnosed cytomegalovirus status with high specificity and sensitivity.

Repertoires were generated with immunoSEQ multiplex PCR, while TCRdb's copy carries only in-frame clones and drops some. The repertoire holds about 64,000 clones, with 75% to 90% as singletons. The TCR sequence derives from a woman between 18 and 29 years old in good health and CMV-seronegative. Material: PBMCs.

CDR3 protein: CASSATGGRYGYTF. The CDR3 nucleotides are TGTGCCAGCAGCGCCACAGGGGGCCGCTATGGCTACACCTTC. The chain uses TRBV6-1 and TRBJ1-2; 9 bases line up with TRBD1. The germline gives CDR1 MNHNS, CDR2 SASEGT. This CDR3 comprises 14 residues. V gave up 6 bases and J gave up 4 bases; unmatched junction bases: 6.